This TCR beta chain was sequenced in a study of human T cells and chemical hapten exposure. Study at large: Slight differences in pooled library volume were the main source of varying TCR yields across samples.

What the library attached to individual cDNA molecules were unique molecular identifiers. TCRdb itself ran the RACE reads through MiXCR, one entry per CDR3 protein. The sample has about 270,000 distinct CDR3 sequences, about 7.7% seen once; the top ten hold more than 1%. This clonotype was counted at least ten times. CDR3 length equals 13 residues. The germline V gene has CDR1 SGHNT and CDR2 YENEEA. Trimming took 5 bases from V and 3 from J, leaving 10 bases between them. The time point was: pre-sensitization, week 0. Regarding treatment: therapeutic diphenylcyclopropenone sensitization with weekly scalp DPC. Those who donated were patients with alopecia, 18 to 70 years of age, and suitable for DPC.

This chain uses TRBV11-3 with TRBJ2-5; D tentatively reads TRBD1 or TRBD2 (5 bases each). The starting material was whole blood, obtained in connection with sensitization to the hapten diphenylcyclopropenone (DPC). This TCR derives from a man between 18 and 29 years old with alopecia areata. Some clones in this sample may be carry-over from other donors' samples. Here the CDR3 DNA reads TGTGCCAGCAGCCAAGGGACGGAAGAGACCCAGTACTTC. Translating gives CASSQGTEETQYF.